The 3 T cell receptor beta chains below were found in one sample sequenced in a study of shared clonotypes between healthy human individuals. Clones were read by immunoSEQ multiplex PCR, and TCRdb kept only the in-frame ones, dropping some. The table lists some 660,000 clones, 73% of them singletons, with around 1.7% in the top ten. Sequenced material: memory CD4+ T cells sorted from blood. Subset: CD45RA-negative fraction. The receptor set was obtained from a woman in her twenties or thirties in good health.

This clone has more than one count but fewer than ten. The chain recombines TRBV5-1 with TRBJ1-4; D is possibly TRBD1 (5 bases). V was clipped by 5 bases and J by 8 bases, with 16 bases between them. The CDR3 spans 14 residues. CDR1 is SGHRS, CDR2 YFSETQ, per germline. Written as DNA, the CDR3 is TGCGCCAGCAGGGAATCAGGACGGGGGGAAAAACTGTTTTTT. Amino acid sequence: CASRESGRGEKLFF. The full variable domain, rest sourced from reference TRBV5-1 and TRBJ1-4, is KAGVTQTPRYLIKTRGQQVTLSCSPISGHRSVSWYQQTPGQGLQFLFEYFSETQRNKGNFPGRFSGRQFSNSRSEMNVSTLELGDSALYLCASRESGRGEKLFFGSGTQLSVL.

This clone was detected a few times. The chain is built from TRBV6-1 and TRBJ2-7, with 9 bases lining up with TRBD1. CDR1 and CDR2 from the germline V gene are MNHNS and SASEGT. Trimming cost V 7 bases and J 6 bases; bases outside gene matches: 7. The CDR3 has 13 amino acids. In DNA form, the CDR3 reads TGTGCCAGCACGGACAGGGGAGGGAGCGAGCAGTACTTC. This sequence encodes CASTDRGGSEQYF.

The chain links TRBV20-1 to TRBJ1-2; perhaps TRBD1 as D (5 bases). The CDR3 sequence is 11 residues long. Per germline, CDR1 DFQATT and CDR2 SNEGSKA (reference sequence). The ends were cut back, 6 bases at V and 3 bases at J, with 8 bases in the middle. CDR3 amino acids: CSAGTDYGYTF. The CDR3 region has the DNA TGCAGTGCCGGGACGGACTATGGCTACACCTTC.